Listed below are T cell receptor beta chains from one sample, sequenced in a study of blood T cell repertoires in COVID-19. The table came from immunoSEQ multiplex PCR; TCRdb's copy has only in-frame clones and leaves some out. The sample includes roughly 200,000 clones, over 80% seen only once; the top ten take 6.5% to 9%. The sample comprised peripheral blood. These receptors were obtained from a middle-aged woman with COVID-19, enrolled during active disease. The CDR3 runs from the conserved cysteine through the conserved F or W. D genes are given only for firm matches. Clone size is shown for a subset of rows, as once, few, many or a class of expanded clone.

v_gene	len	d_gene	j_gene	abundance	CDR3aa	CDR3nt
TRBV5-5	19	TRBD1	TRBJ1-1	NA	CASSSWGAANRGRRTEAFF	TGTGCCAGCAGCTCTTGGGGGGCTGCTAACAGGGGGAGGAGGACTGAAGCTTTCTTT
TRBV6-4	15	TRBD2	TRBJ2-7	NA	CASSQSSGKGHEQYF	TGTGCCAGCAGTCAGTCGAGCGGGAAAGGGCACGAGCAGTACTTC
TRBV27	14	NA	TRBJ1-1	few	CASSSWGGGTEAFF	TGTGCCAGCAGTTCATGGGGAGGGGGCACTGAAGCTTTCTTT
TRBV19	16	NA	TRBJ1-6	NA	CASRSVSFSYNSPLHF	TGTGCCAGCCGTTCCGTCAGTTTCTCCTATAATTCACCCCTCCACTTT
TRBV19	15	TRBD1	TRBJ2-5	NA	CASSRTGQGRETQYF	TGTGCCAGTAGTAGGACCGGACAGGGGAGAGAGACCCAGTACTTC
TRBV11-3	12	TRBD2	TRBJ2-7	once	CASSPGGYEQYF	TGTGCCAGCAGCCCGGGGGGTTACGAGCAGTACTTC
TRBV18	14	TRBD1	TRBJ1-1	few	CASSGQGAGTEAFF	TGTGCCAGCTCCGGACAGGGTGCAGGCACTGAAGCTTTCTTT
TRBV11-3	15	TRBD2	TRBJ2-1	few	CASSPLAGAYNEQFF	TGTGCCAGCAGCCCCCTAGCGGGAGCCTACAATGAGCAGTTCTTC
TRBV5-1	16	TRBD1	TRBJ2-3	NA	CASSLGQDLLGDTQYF	TGCGCCAGCAGCTTAGGACAGGACCTCTTGGGCGATACGCAGTATTTT
TRBV27	12	NA	TRBJ2-1	NA	CASSLSIDEQFF	TGTGCCAGCAGTTTAAGTATAGATGAGCAGTTCTTC